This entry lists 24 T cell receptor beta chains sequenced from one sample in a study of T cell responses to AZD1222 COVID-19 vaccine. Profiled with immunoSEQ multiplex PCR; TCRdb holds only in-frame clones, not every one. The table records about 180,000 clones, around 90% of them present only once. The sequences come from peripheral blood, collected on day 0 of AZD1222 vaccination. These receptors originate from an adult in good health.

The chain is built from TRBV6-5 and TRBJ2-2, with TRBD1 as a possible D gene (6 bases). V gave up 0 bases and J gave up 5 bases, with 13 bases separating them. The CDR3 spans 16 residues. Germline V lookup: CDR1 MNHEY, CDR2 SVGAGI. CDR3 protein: CASSYSRTVGTGELFF. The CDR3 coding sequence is TGTGCCAGCAGTTACTCTAGGACAGTTGGTACCGGGGAGCTGTTTTTT.

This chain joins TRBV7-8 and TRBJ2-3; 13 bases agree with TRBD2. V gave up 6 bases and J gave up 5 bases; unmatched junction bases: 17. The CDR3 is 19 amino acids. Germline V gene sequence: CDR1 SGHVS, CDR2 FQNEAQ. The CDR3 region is CASRNSRLAGGRFGDTQYF. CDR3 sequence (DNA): TGTGCCAGCAGGAACTCCAGACTAGCGGGGGGCCGCTTCGGAGATACGCAGTATTTT.

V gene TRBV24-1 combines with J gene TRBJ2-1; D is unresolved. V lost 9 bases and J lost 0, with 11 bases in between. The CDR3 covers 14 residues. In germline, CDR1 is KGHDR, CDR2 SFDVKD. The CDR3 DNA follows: TGTGCCACCCAGGACGGAGTCTCCTACAATGAGCAGTTCTTC. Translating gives CATQDGVSYNEQFF.

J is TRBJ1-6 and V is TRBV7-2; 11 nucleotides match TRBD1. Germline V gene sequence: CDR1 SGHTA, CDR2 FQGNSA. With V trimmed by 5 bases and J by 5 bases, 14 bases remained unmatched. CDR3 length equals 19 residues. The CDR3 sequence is CASSGQGAALLSNNSPLHF. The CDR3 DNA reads TGTGCCAGCAGCGGACAGGGGGCGGCTCTGCTTTCCAATAATTCACCCCTCCACTTT.

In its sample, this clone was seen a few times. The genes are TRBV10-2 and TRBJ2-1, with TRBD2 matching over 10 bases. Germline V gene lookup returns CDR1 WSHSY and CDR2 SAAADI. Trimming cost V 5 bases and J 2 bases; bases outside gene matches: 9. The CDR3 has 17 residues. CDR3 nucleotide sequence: TGCGCCAGCAGTCCAAACCCGGGACTAGCGACCTACAATGAGCAGTTCTTC. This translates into CASSPNPGLATYNEQFF.

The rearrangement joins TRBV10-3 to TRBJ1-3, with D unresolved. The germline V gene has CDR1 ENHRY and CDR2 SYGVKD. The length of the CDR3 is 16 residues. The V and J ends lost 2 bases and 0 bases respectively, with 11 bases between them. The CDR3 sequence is CAISEGGRNSGNTIYF. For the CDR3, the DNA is TGTGCCATCAGTGAGGGTGGCCGGAACTCTGGAAACACCATATATTTT.

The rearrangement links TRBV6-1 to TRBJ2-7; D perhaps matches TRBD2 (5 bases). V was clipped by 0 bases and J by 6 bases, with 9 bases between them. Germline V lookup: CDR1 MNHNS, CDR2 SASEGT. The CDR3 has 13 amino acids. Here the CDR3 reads CASSEAPGFEQYF. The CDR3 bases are TGTGCCAGCAGTGAAGCGCCGGGGTTCGAGCAGTACTTC.

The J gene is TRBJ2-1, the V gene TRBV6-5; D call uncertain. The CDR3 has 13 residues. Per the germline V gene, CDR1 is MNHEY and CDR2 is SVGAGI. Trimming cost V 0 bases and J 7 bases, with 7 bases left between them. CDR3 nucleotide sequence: TGTGCCAGCAGTTACTCGGGAACTAATGAGCAGTTCTTC. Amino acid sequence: CASSYSGTNEQFF.

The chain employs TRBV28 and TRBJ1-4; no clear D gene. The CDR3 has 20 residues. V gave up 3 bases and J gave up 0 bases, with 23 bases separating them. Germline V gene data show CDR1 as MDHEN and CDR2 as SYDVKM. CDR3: CASSFEFEAVSYSTNEKLFF. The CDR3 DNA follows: TGTGCCAGCAGTTTTGAATTTGAGGCGGTCAGCTATTCAACTAATGAAAAACTGTTTTTT.

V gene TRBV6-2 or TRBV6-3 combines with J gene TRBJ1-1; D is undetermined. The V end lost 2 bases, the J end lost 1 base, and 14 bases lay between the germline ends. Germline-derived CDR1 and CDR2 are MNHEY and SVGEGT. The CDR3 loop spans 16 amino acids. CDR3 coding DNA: TGTGCCAGCAGTTACATAACACTCCCGGGGAACACTGAAGCTTTCTTT. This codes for CASSYITLPGNTEAFF.

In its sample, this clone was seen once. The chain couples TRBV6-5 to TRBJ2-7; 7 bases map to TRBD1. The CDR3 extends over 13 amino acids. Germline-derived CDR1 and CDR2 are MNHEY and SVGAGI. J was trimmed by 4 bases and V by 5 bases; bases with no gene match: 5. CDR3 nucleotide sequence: TGTGCCAGCAGTACCGGGACAGATTACGAGCAGTACTTC. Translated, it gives CASSTGTDYEQYF.

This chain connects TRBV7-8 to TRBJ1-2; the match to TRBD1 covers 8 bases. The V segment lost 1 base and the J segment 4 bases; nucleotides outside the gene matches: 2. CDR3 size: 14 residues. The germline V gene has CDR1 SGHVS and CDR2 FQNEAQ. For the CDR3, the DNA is TGTGCCAGCAGCTTAGGGGGACAGGTCTATGGCTACACCTTC. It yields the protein CASSLGGQVYGYTF.

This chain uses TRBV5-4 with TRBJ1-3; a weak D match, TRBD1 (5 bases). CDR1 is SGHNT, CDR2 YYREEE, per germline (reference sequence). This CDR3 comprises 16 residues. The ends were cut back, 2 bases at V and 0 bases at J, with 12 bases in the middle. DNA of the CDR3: TGTGCCAGCAGCTTTATCGGACAAACCTCTGGAAACACCATATATTTT. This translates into CASSFIGQTSGNTIYF.

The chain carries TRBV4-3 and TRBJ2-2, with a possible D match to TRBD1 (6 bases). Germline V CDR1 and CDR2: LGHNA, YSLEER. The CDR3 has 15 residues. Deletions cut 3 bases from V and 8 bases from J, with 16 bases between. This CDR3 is CASSHSTQGRGELFF. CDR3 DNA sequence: TGCGCCAGCAGCCACTCTACACAGGGACGTGGGGAGCTGTTTTTT.

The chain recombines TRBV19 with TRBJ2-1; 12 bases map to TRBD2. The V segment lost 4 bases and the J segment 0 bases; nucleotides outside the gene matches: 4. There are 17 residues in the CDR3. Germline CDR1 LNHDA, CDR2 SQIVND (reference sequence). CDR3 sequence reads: CASSTLTSGSSYNEQFF. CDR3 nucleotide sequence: TGTGCCAGTAGTACTTTGACTAGCGGGAGCTCCTACAATGAGCAGTTCTTC.

DNA for the CDR3: TGTGCCAGCAGCGGGACAGGGGGACAGCCCCAGCATTTT. Its protein product is CASSGTGGQPQHF. The chain combines TRBV6-1 with TRBJ1-5, with 11 bases aligning to TRBD1. There are 13 residues in the CDR3. V trimming: 6 bases; J trimming: 7 bases; junction bases outside the gene matches: 2. Looked up from germline, CDR1 is MNHNS and CDR2 is SASEGT.

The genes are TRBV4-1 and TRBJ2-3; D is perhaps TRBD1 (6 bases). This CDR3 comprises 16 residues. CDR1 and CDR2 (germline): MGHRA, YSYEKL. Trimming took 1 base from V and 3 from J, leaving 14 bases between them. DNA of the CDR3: TGCGCCAGCAGCCAAGGTTACAGGGTGCAGACAGATACGCAGTATTTT. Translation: CASSQGYRVQTDTQYF.

CDR3 protein: CSVGATYEQYF. CDR3 in DNA: TGCAGCGTTGGGGCTACCTACGAGCAGTACTTC. This chain joins TRBV29-1 and TRBJ2-7; D not resolved. Trimming took 4 bases from V and 2 from J, leaving 6 bases between them. The CDR3 has 11 residues. CDR1 is SQVTM and CDR2 is ANQGSEA in the germline V gene.

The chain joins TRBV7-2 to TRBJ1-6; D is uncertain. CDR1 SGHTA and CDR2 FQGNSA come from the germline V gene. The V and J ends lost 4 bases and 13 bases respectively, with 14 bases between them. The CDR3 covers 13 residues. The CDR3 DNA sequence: TGTGCCAGCAGCTCCCTGGGCCCTGGCCCCCTCCACTTT. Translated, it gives CASSSLGPGPLHF.

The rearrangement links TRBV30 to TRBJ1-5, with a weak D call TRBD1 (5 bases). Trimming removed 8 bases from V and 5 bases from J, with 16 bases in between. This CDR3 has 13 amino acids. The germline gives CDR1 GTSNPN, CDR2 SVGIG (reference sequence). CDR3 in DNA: TGTGCCCAGAGATGGGAGGGGCATCAGCCCCAGCATTTT. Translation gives CAQRWEGHQPQHF.

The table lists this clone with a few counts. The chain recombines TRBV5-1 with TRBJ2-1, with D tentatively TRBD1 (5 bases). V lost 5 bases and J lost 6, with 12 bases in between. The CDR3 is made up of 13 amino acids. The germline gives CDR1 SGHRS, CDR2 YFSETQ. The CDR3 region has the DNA TGCGCCAGCAGTTCCGACAGCCCCAATGAGCAGTTCTTC. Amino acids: CASSSDSPNEQFF.

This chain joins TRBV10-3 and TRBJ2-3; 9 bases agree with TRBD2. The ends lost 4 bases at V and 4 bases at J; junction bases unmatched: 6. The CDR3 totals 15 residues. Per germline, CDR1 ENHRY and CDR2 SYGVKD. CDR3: CAISAGTSKADTQYF. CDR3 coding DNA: TGTGCCATCAGTGCCGGGACTAGCAAGGCAGATACGCAGTATTTT.

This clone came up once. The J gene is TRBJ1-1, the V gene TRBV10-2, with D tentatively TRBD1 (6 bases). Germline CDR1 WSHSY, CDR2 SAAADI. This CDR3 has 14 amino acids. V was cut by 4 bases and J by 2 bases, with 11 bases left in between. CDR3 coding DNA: TGCGCCAGCAGTGCCGGGACAACCAACACTGAAGCTTTCTTT. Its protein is CASSAGTTNTEAFF.

Written as DNA, the CDR3 is TGTGCCAGCAGTGATCGGGACGGTCGCGGAGAGACCCAGTACTTC. Translating it yields CASSDRDGRGETQYF. The rearrangement joins TRBV25-1 to TRBJ2-5; D tentatively fits TRBD1 or TRBD2 (5 bases each). V was shortened by 3 bases and J by 4 bases, with 15 bases between the two germline ends. The germline V gene has CDR1 MGHDK and CDR2 SYGVNS. This CDR3 has 15 residues.